The 26 T cell receptor beta chains in this list originate from one sample, sequenced in a study of cytomegalovirus exposure and HLA in healthy donors. With 60 Vbeta and 13 Jbeta primers, the PCR was carried out. Libraries were prepared by immunoSEQ multiplex PCR; TCRdb keeps only in-frame clonotypes and omits some of them. The repertoire holds about 130,000 clones, with 70% to 85% as singletons. The sample taken for sequencing was PBMCs. The receptors come from a man between 40 and 49 years old in good health and CMV-seropositive.

This clone was seen only once. The chain carries TRBV28 and TRBJ2-5, with D perhaps TRBD2 (7 bases). CDR1 is MDHEN and CDR2 is SYDVKM in the germline V gene. The CDR3 is made up of 14 amino acids. The V end lost 6 bases, the J end lost 2 bases, and 13 bases lay between the germline ends. In nucleotides, the CDR3 is TGTGCCAGCAGGGAACAGGGAGGGCAAGAGACCCAGTACTTC. This translates into CASREQGGQETQYF.

The chain joins TRBV27 to TRBJ1-4; 8 bases agree with TRBD1. The germline gives CDR1 MNHEY, CDR2 SMNVEV (reference sequence). This CDR3 has 15 residues. Losses at the gene ends were 3 bases for V and 8 bases for J; bases not matched to a gene: 8. The chain's CDR3 is CASSFDRGEGEKLFF. The CDR3 DNA reads TGTGCCAGCAGTTTCGACAGGGGTGAGGGAGAAAAACTGTTTTTT.

The chain combines TRBV15 with TRBJ1-2; D may be TRBD1 (6 bases). Germline CDR1 reads LNHNV; CDR2 reads YYDKDF (reference sequence). The CDR3 consists of 14 residues. V lost 5 bases to trimming and J lost 1 base, with 11 bases between them. CDR3 in DNA: TGTGCCACCAGCCCGCGGACAGATAACTATGGCTACACCTTC. Translated: CATSPRTDNYGYTF.

The chain combines TRBV28 with TRBJ2-7, with 8 bases identical to TRBD2. CDR3 length equals 14 residues. Germline values: CDR1 MDHEN, CDR2 SYDVKM. Unmatched junction bases numbered 9, after V lost 4 bases and J lost 7 bases. DNA for the CDR3: TGTGCCAGCAGTTCCCCTAGCGGGCGCCGGGAGCAGTACTTC. Protein sequence: CASSSPSGRREQYF.

This clone came up a few times. CDR3 in amino acids: CASSLSELILRNEQFF. The CDR3 DNA is TGTGCCAGCAGTTTATCCGAGTTAATCCTTAGAAATGAGCAGTTCTTC. J is TRBJ2-1 and V is TRBV28; D remains ambiguous. Looked up from germline, CDR1 is MDHEN and CDR2 is SYDVKM. The CDR3 totals 16 residues. V was pared by 1 base and J by 7 bases, with 17 bases between.

The chain recombines TRBV19 with TRBJ2-7; no clear D. CDR1 is LNHDA and CDR2 is SQIVND in the germline V gene (reference sequence). This CDR3 region has 14 residues. V shed 1 base and J shed 0 bases, with 7 bases lying between them. CDR3 DNA sequence: TGTGCCAGTAGTATAGCAGTAAGCTCCTACGAGCAGTACTTC. Translating it yields CASSIAVSSYEQYF.

This clone was found a few times. The genes are TRBV14 and TRBJ2-3; 7 nucleotides agree with TRBD2. This CDR3 is 14 amino acids long. CDR1 SGHDN and CDR2 FVKESK come from the germline V gene. The ends lost 9 bases at V and 4 bases at J; junction bases unmatched: 10. The CDR3 loop reads CASRLAGVSDTQYF. The DNA for the CDR3 is TGTGCCAGTCGACTCGCGGGGGTGTCAGATACGCAGTATTTT.

CDR3: CASSLPSRETTYEQYF. The CDR3, as DNA: TGTGCCAGCAGTCTCCCCTCGCGGGAGACCACCTACGAGCAGTACTTC. The genes are TRBV28 and TRBJ2-7; 7 bases map to TRBD2. From germline, CDR1 is MDHEN and CDR2 SYDVKM. The CDR3 runs 16 residues. Germline trimming cut 5 bases from V and 2 bases from J; bases unmatched to any gene: 12.

V usage is TRBV15 and J usage is TRBJ2-2; the D gene is possibly TRBD2 (6 bases). V was clipped by 0 bases and J by 4 bases, with 18 bases between them. Germline V gene lookup returns CDR1 LNHNV and CDR2 YYDKDF (reference sequence). This CDR3 is built from 18 residues. The CDR3 region is CATSRDQGGPVGTGELFF. The CDR3 coding sequence is TGTGCCACCAGCAGAGATCAAGGAGGGCCGGTGGGCACCGGGGAGCTGTTTTTT.

The V call is TRBV2, the J call TRBJ1-1; maybe TRBD1 (5 bases). The CDR3 is 14 residues long. The germline V and J ends were trimmed by 6 bases and 1 base, with 12 bases remaining between them. CDR1 and CDR2 from the germline V gene are SNHLY and FYNNEI. The CDR3 coding sequence is TGTGCCAGCAGCCAGACAGCGAAGAACACTGAAGCTTTCTTT. Translation gives CASSQTAKNTEAFF.

The chain recombines TRBV30 with TRBJ2-3; D unresolved. The CDR3 is 12 residues long. The germline V and J ends were trimmed by 2 bases and 4 bases, with 7 bases remaining between them. Germline CDR1 reads GTSNPN; CDR2 reads SVGIG (reference sequence). CDR3 nucleotide sequence: TGTGCCTGGAGTCCACGCGCAGATACGCAGTATTTT. It is translated as CAWSPRADTQYF.

The V gene is TRBV7-9, the J gene TRBJ2-1; D is perhaps TRBD1 (5 bases). The CDR3 has 17 residues. Germline CDR1 is SEHNR and CDR2 is FQNEAQ (reference sequence). Trimming removed 5 bases at V and 0 bases at J, with 17 bases between. CDR3 residues: CASSQLTARSSYNEQFF. Written as DNA, the CDR3 is TGTGCCAGCAGCCAGCTGACAGCCCGGAGCTCCTACAATGAGCAGTTCTTC. Drawing the rest from reference TRBV7-9 and TRBJ2-1, the complete variable domain is DTGVSQNPRHKITKRGQNVTFRCDPISEHNRLYWYRQTLGQGPEFLTYFQNEAQLEKSRLLSDRFSAERPKGSFSTLEIQRTEQGDSAMYLCASSQLTARSSYNEQFFGPGTRLTVL.

The chain carries TRBV7-6 and TRBJ2-7; D is perhaps TRBD2 (5 bases). There are 14 residues in the CDR3. V was pared by 0 bases and J by 0 bases, with 6 bases between. CDR1 is SGHVS, CDR2 FNYEAQ, per germline. DNA for the CDR3: TGTGCCAGCAGCTTAGCAGGGAGCTCCTACGAGCAGTACTTC. Protein sequence: CASSLAGSSYEQYF.

V gene TRBV9 combines with J gene TRBJ2-1; D is ambiguous. V lost 0 bases and J 7 bases, leaving 5 bases between the germline ends. Looked up from germline, CDR1 is SGDLS and CDR2 is YYNGEE. This CDR3 region has 12 residues. This chain's CDR3 is CASSVGANEQFF. For the CDR3, the DNA is TGTGCCAGCAGCGTAGGGGCAAATGAGCAGTTCTTC. The whole variable domain, remainder taken from reference TRBV9 and TRBJ2-1, is DSGVTQTPKHLITATGQRVTLRCSPRSGDLSVYWYQQSLDQGLQFLIQYYNGEERAKGNILERFSAQQFPDLHSELNLSSLELGDSALYFCASSVGANEQFFGPGTRLTVL.

Only a few counts were recorded for this clone. The V gene is TRBV5-1, the J gene TRBJ2-1, with D perhaps TRBD2 (6 bases). Germline assignment: CDR1 SGHRS and CDR2 YFSETQ. V was shortened by 4 bases and J by 4 bases, with 15 bases between the two germline ends. The CDR3 is 15 residues long. The CDR3 region is CASSRSGTAYNEQFF. CDR3 nucleotide sequence: TGCGCCAGCAGCCGTAGCGGAACCGCGTACAATGAGCAGTTCTTC. Full variable domain (outside the CDR3, taken from reference TRBV5-1 and TRBJ2-1): KAGVTQTPRYLIKTRGQQVTLSCSPISGHRSVSWYQQTPGQGLQFLFEYFSETQRNKGNFPGRFSGRQFSNSRSEMNVSTLELGDSALYLCASSRSGTAYNEQFFGPGTRLTVL.

The chain couples TRBV5-6 to TRBJ2-1; tentatively, D is TRBD2 (6 bases). Germline V gene data show CDR1 as SGHDT and CDR2 as YYEEEE. The ends were cut back, 4 bases at V and 4 bases at J, with 15 bases in the middle. The CDR3 has 15 amino acids. The CDR3 DNA reads as TGTGCCAGCAGCCCGCCCCGAGGAGGGTACAATGAGCAGTTCTTC. This gives the protein CASSPPRGGYNEQFF.

This clone appeared a single time. This rearrangement joins TRBV11-3 to TRBJ2-5; 9 nucleotides agree with TRBD1. The CDR3 runs to 15 residues. Germline V gene data show CDR1 as SGHNT and CDR2 as YENEEA. With 1 base clipped from V and 2 bases from J, the junction kept 2 bases outside the gene matches. The CDR3 DNA reads TGTGCCAGCAGCTTAGGACAGGGGGGGCAAGAGACCCAGTACTTC. It codes for CASSLGQGGQETQYF.

The chain links TRBV6-5 to TRBJ1-3, with D unresolved. The CDR3 is 13 residues long. Per germline, CDR1 MNHEY and CDR2 SVGAGI. V shed 6 bases and J shed 0 bases, with 6 bases lying between them. The CDR3 DNA sequence: TGTGCCAGCAGACTCTTCTCTGGAAACACCATATATTTT. Protein: CASRLFSGNTIYF.

V gene TRBV18 combines with J gene TRBJ2-7; D is perhaps TRBD2 (7 bases). The CDR3 extends over 18 amino acids. V lost 6 bases and J 4 bases, leaving 28 bases between the germline ends. From germline, CDR1 is KGHSH and CDR2 LQKENI. The CDR3 sequence is CASSPGGTTIQGFYEQYF. CDR3 coding DNA: TGTGCCAGCTCCCCCGGCGGGACTACCATACAGGGTTTTTACGAGCAGTACTTC.

This chain connects TRBV6-5 to TRBJ1-5; TRBD1 is a possible D gene (5 bases). Looked up from germline, CDR1 is MNHEY and CDR2 is SVGAGI. V was clipped by 2 bases and J by 6 bases, with 11 bases between them. The CDR3 sequence is 14 residues long. Here the CDR3 reads CASSYRGVTQPQHF. CDR3 DNA sequence: TGTGCCAGCAGTTACCGGGGGGTCACTCAGCCCCAGCATTTT.

The genes are TRBV7-3 and TRBJ2-7; D unclear. The V gene lost 1 base and the J gene lost 0 bases, with 10 bases spanning the gap. This CDR3 comprises 15 residues. CDR1 is SGHTA and CDR2 is FQGTGA in the germline V gene. The CDR3 is CASSLNHSPSYEQYF. Here the CDR3 DNA reads TGTGCCAGCAGCTTAAACCACTCTCCCTCCTACGAGCAGTACTTC.

This clone was recorded only once. The rearrangement joins TRBV18 to TRBJ2-1, with a weak D call TRBD1 (6 bases). Per germline, CDR1 KGHSH and CDR2 LQKENI. The germline V and J ends were trimmed by 3 bases and 8 bases, with 17 bases remaining between them. The CDR3 runs to 15 residues. The DNA of the CDR3 is TGTGCCAGCTCACCGGGGCAGGGGCTTATCGATGAGCAGTTCTTC. Translating gives CASSPGQGLIDEQFF.

This clone was found a few times. The J gene is TRBJ2-7, the V gene TRBV6-1, with 7 bases fitting TRBD1. Per germline, CDR1 MNHNS and CDR2 SASEGT. The CDR3 is 13 residues long. J was trimmed by 6 bases and V by 3 bases; bases with no gene match: 5. Here the CDR3 reads CASSESGGSEQYF. CDR3 coding DNA: TGTGCCAGCAGTGAGTCAGGGGGATCCGAGCAGTACTTC.

The chain couples TRBV28 to TRBJ1-4; the D is unclear. Germline V gene lookup returns CDR1 MDHEN and CDR2 SYDVKM. The CDR3 covers 14 residues. V gave up 5 bases and J gave up 7 bases, with 14 bases separating them. The CDR3 DNA follows: TGTGCCAGCAGTCCCGGGTCCCTAGGTGAAAAACTGTTTTTT. Translating gives CASSPGSLGEKLFF.

The count of this clone is one. This chain uses TRBV7-9 with TRBJ1-1; D may be TRBD1 (5 bases). Trimming stripped 1 base from V and 7 bases from J, with 13 bases between. Germline V gives CDR1 SEHNR, CDR2 FQNEAQ (reference sequence). The CDR3 has 14 amino acids. For the CDR3, the DNA is TGTGCCAGCAGCTTAGTGAGTGGGGCTAATGAAGCTTTCTTT. Translating gives CASSLVSGANEAFF.

In this sample, this clone turned up a few times. The genes are TRBV5-3 and TRBJ1-5; a possible D gene is TRBD1 (5 bases). TRBV5-3 is classed as an ORF, of uncertain function. Trimming left V 1 base short and J 9 bases short, with 8 bases between. The CDR3 runs 12 residues. CDR3 nucleotides: TGTGCCAGAAGCTTGTCCGGGGGGCCCCAGCATTTT. This encodes CARSLSGGPQHF.